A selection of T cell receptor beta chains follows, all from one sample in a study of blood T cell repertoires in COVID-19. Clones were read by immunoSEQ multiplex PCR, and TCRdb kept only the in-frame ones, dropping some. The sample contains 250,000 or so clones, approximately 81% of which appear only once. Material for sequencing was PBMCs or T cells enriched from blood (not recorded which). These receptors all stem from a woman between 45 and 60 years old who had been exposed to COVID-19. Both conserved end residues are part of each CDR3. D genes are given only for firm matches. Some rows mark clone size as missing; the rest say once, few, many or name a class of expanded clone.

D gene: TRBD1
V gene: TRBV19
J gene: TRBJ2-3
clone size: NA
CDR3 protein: CASRGVVFGTGKDTQYF
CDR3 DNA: TGTGCCAGTAGGGGGGTTGTATTCGGGACAGGGAAGGATACGCAGTATTTT

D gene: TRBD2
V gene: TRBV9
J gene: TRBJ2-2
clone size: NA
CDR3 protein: CASSAGLAGGLNGELFF
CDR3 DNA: TGTGCCAGCAGCGCCGGACTAGCGGGGGGACTAAACGGGGAGCTGTTTTTT

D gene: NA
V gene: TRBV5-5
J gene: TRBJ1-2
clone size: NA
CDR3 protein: CASKEGGNYGYTF
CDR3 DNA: TGTGCCAGCAAGGAAGGAGGAAACTATGGCTACACCTTC

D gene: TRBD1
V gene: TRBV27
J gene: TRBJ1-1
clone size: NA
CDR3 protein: CASSFRTGAYEAFF
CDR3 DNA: TGTGCCAGCAGTTTCCGGACAGGGGCCTATGAAGCTTTCTTT

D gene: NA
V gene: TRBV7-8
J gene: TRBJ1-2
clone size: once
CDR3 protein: CASSLREGNYGYTF
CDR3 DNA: TGTGCCAGCAGCTTAAGGGAGGGGAACTATGGCTACACCTTC

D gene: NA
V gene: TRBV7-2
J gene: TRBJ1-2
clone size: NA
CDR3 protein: CASSAWRGSGYGYTF
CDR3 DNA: TGTGCCAGCAGCGCCTGGCGGGGCAGCGGCTATGGCTACACCTTC

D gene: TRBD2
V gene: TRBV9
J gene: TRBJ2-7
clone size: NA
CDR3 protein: CASSVGLAVYEQYF
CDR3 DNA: TGTGCCAGCAGCGTGGGACTAGCGGTCTACGAGCAGTACTTC

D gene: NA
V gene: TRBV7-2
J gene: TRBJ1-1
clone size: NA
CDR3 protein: CASSIMNTEAFF
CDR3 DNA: TGTGCCAGCAGTATTATGAACACTGAAGCTTTCTTT

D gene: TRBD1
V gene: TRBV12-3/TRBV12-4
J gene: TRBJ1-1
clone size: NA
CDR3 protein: CASILGQGLEAFF
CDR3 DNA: TGTGCCAGCATTCTTGGACAGGGGCTTGAAGCTTTCTTT

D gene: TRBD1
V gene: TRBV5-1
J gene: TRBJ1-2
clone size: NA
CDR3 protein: CASSEGQGSSGYTF
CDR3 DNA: TGCGCCAGCAGCGAAGGACAGGGATCCAGTGGCTACACCTTC

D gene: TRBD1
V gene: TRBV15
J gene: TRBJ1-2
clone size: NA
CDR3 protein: CATSSFTGERGYTF
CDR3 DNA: TGTGCCACCAGCAGCTTTACAGGGGAGAGGGGCTACACCTTC

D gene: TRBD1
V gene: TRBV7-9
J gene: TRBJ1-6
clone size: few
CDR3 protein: CASSQSTGGRHSPLHF
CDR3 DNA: TGTGCCAGCAGCCAATCGACAGGGGGACGGCATTCACCCCTCCACTTT

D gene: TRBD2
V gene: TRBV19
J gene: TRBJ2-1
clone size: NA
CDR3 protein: CASSPGVAGVIIAYNEQFF
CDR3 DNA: TGTGCCAGTAGCCCCGGGGTAGCGGGGGTGATAATCGCCTACAATGAGCAGTTCTTC

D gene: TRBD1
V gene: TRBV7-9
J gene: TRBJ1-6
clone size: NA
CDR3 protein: CASSPGTGSPLHF
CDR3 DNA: TGTGCCAGCAGCCCCGGGACAGGCTCACCCCTCCACTTT

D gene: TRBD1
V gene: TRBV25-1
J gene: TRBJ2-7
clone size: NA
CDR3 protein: CASSEGGIGTGNLYEQYF
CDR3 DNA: TGTGCCAGCAGTGAGGGGGGAATCGGGACAGGGAACCTCTACGAGCAGTACTTC

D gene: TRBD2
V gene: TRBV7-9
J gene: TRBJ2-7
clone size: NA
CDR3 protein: CASSLGGSTYEQYF
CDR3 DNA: TGTGCCAGCAGCCTCGGGGGGTCTACCTACGAGCAGTACTTC

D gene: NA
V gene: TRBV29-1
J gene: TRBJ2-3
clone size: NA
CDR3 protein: CSVGAGDTQYF
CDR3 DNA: TGCAGCGTTGGGGCTGGCGATACGCAGTATTTT

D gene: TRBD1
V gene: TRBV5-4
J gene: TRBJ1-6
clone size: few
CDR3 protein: CASSLGGGNANSPLHF
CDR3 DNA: TGTGCCAGCAGCTTGGGAGGGGGCAACGCTAATTCACCCCTCCACTTT

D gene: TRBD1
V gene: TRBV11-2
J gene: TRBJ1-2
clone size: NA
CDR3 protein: CASSLRTGDGYTF
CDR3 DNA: TGTGCCAGCAGCTTACGGACAGGGGACGGCTACACCTTC

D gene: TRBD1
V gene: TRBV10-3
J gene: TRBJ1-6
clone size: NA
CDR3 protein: CAISERQGGVGNSPLHF
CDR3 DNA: TGTGCCATCAGTGAACGACAGGGTGGGGTAGGAAATTCACCCCTCCACTTT

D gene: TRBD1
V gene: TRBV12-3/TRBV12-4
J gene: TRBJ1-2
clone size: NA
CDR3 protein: CASSLGQGVAF
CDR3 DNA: TGTGCCAGCAGTCTTGGACAGGGCGTCGCCTTC

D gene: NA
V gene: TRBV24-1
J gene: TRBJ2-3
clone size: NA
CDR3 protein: CATSDSSSTDTQYF
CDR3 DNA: TGTGCCACCAGTGACTCGTCTAGCACAGATACGCAGTATTTT

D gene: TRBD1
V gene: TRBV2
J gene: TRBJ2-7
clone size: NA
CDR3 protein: CASSEGPGQGPYEQYF
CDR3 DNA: TGTGCCAGCAGTGAAGGCCCGGGACAGGGACCCTACGAGCAGTACTTC

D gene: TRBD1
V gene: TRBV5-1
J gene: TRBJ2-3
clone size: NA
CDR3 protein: CASSALTGGTDTQYF
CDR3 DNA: TGCGCCAGCAGCGCACTGACAGGGGGCACAGATACGCAGTATTTT